The entry below describes one T cell receptor beta chain. No antigen is known for it. No per-base quality is available; no much larger clone lies one base away. Genomic DNA was extracted from sorted cells for sequencing of the TCRbeta CDR3 region. The immunoSEQ Assay was used to sequence the TCRbeta CDR3 regions. Held by TCRdb, this immuneACCESS table contains in-frame sequences only and omits some clones. Under half of the omission traces to an unresolved V gene where checked; the cause of the rest is unknown. The table for this sample lists about 54,000 clones; more than 85% of them were counted only once. The ten largest clones add up to roughly an eighth of the sample. The trial excluded patients who had a history of autoimmune disease or were on systemic immunosuppression. Peripheral blood for TCR sequencing was drawn from every dose cohort at baseline, at cycle 4 day 1 and at cycle 7 day 1. The samples were drawn from a first-in-human, open-label, multicenter phase I dose-escalation trial of ivuxolimab. Adults with locally advanced or metastatic melanoma, renal cell carcinoma, hepatocellular carcinoma or head and neck squamous cell carcinoma were enrolled in the trial. CD4+ and CD8+ T cells were sorted separately from peripheral blood before TCR sequencing.

From the cysteine through the phenylalanine, the CDR3 covers 19 amino acids. The only DNA kept is the CDR3, 57 bases in frame from the first base. Based on the germline V gene, the CDR1 and CDR2 sequences are SGDLS and YYNGEE. Relative to germline, V is 5 bases shorter and J is 1 base shorter, with 27 bases between their ends. The data belong to a study of OX40 agonist ivuxolimab in advanced cancers. The study in broad terms: Ivuxolimab, which targeted the costimulatory receptor OX40 (CD134), was an agonistic, fully human IgG2 monoclonal antibody. Intravenous ivuxolimab was administered to patients every 2 weeks at six dose levels: 0.01, 0.1, 0.3, 1.5, 3 and 10 mg/kg. Of the roughly 52 dose-escalation patients, hepatocellular carcinoma was present in around 20, melanoma in roughly 15, renal cell carcinoma in 9 and head and neck cancer in 9. A male proportion of around 83% and a mean age of 60 years, ranging from about 23 to 90, were recorded for the dose-escalation cohort. Patients were allowed to have had prior anti-PD-1, anti-PD-L1 or anti-CTLA-4 therapy, and approximately 40% of the dose-escalation patients had been treated with checkpoint inhibitors. Partial responses occurred in three dose-escalation patients: two with cutaneous melanoma and one with hepatocellular carcinoma. The point of sequencing TCRbeta in the periphery was to test whether ivuxolimab changed TCR sequence diversity and drove clonal T-cell expansion. The paper reports the monotherapy dose-escalation portion (N ≈ 50 patients) of the phase I ivuxolimab trial. General findings and caveats noted by the study authors: The antigen specificity of the clonally expanded peripheral T cells was not determined. Low levels of normalized T-cell clonal expansion were also seen in some patients who did not respond. On average, CD8+ T cells showed more expanded clones than CD4+ T cells after ivuxolimab. Partial responders in the 0.1-3.0 mg/kg groups had among the lowest normalized peripheral clonal expansion, especially among CD8+ T cells. At doses from 0.1 to 3.0 mg/kg, clonal expansion was seen in both CD4+ and CD8+ blood T cells between baseline and week 6.

Specimen: CD4+ or CD8+ T cells sorted from blood, collected in a trial of the OX40 agonist ivuxolimab. The chain uses TRBV9 and TRBJ1-1, with no confident D gene call. This clonotype was obtained from an adult with an advanced solid tumor such as melanoma, head and neck, liver or kidney cancer. The CDR3 region: CASSLHSGEVFSRNTEAFF. The DNA sequence is given as TGTGCCAGCAGTCTTCATAGTGGTGAGGTGTTTAGCCGGAACACTGAAGCTTTCTTT.